These T cell receptor beta chains were read from a single sample in a study of regulatory T cells in long-lasting Graves disease. TCRdb re-called the multiplex PCR reads with MiXCR, one entry per CDR3 protein. The table includes roughly 350,000 distinct CDR3 sequences, 16% detected once. The data were also submitted as part of a second study, on T cells in Graves' hyperthyroidism and ophthalmopathy.

Sequenced material: peripheral blood mononuclear cells (PBMCs), taken at new diagnosis, from a patient treated with antithyroid drugs. The receptors stem from a man aged 35 to 55 with Graves disease. CDR3s include the opening cysteine and the closing phenylalanine or tryptophan. D genes are given only for firm matches. Part of the rows lack a size; the others show once, few, many or a class for expanded clones.

abundance	v_gene	j_gene	d_gene	CDR3nt	CDR3aa
many	TRBV12-3/TRBV12-4	TRBJ2-1	TRBD2	TGTGCCAGCAGTCCACCATCCCCCACGGGGGGCAATGAGCAGTTCTTC	CASSPPSPTGGNEQFF
.	TRBV6-9	TRBJ2-7	TRBD1	TGTGCCAGCAGTTACGGACAGGGGGGATACGAGCAGTACTTC	CASSYGQGGYEQYF
once	TRBV5-1	TRBJ2-5	.	TGCGCCAGCAGCTTGGACACGATGCAAGAGACCCAGTACTTC	CASSLDTMQETQYF
few	TRBV7-9	TRBJ2-1	TRBD2	TGTGCCAGCAGTCCCCCCCAAGCGGGGGGGAGGGATGAGCAGTTCTTC	CASSPPQAGGRDEQFF
.	TRBV4-1	TRBJ2-3	.	TGCGCCAGCAGCCATGCGGGTCATGGGACAGATACGCAGTATTTT	CASSHAGHGTDTQYF
.	TRBV6-5	TRBJ2-1	.	TGTGCCAGCAGTTACCGGGGCGCAAAAGGGGGGAGGAGCTCCTACAATGAGCAGTTCTTC	CASSYRGAKGGRSSYNEQFF
.	TRBV20-1	TRBJ2-7	.	TGCAGTGCCGACAGGAGATCCTACGAGCAGTACTTC	CSADRRSYEQYF
.	TRBV28	TRBJ1-2	TRBD1	TGTGCCAGCATCCCCAGGGGGTATGGCTACACCTTC	CASIPRGYGYTF
.	TRBV4-2	TRBJ2-2	.	TGTGCCAGCAGCCACAGTAATTCGAACACCGGGGAGCTGTTTTTT	CASSHSNSNTGELFF
.	TRBV20-1	TRBJ2-7	TRBD2	TGCAGTGCTAGTTTCTCTGGACTAGCAGCCGAGCAGTACTTC	CSASFSGLAAEQYF
few	TRBV7-2	TRBJ1-2	TRBD1	TGTGCCAGCAGCCAGGCCTTGGGACAGGGGATTCGTGGCTACACCTTC	CASSQALGQGIRGYTF
many	TRBV5-1	TRBJ1-6	TRBD1	TGCGCCAGCAGCCTGGACAGGGTCGAGAATAATTCACCCCTCCACTTT	CASSLDRVENNSPLHF
many	TRBV11-3	TRBJ1-2	.	TGTGCCAGCAGCTTCGAGGGGAGTAAATGGGGCTACACCTTC	CASSFEGSKWGYTF
.	TRBV19	TRBJ2-2	.	TGTGCCAGTAGTATACGGGGCCAGTTCACCGGGGAGCTGTTTTTT	CASSIRGQFTGELFF
many	TRBV6-1	TRBJ2-7	TRBD1	TGTGCCAGCAGTGAAGTTTCCGGGACAGGGGGCTCCGAGCAGTACTTC	CASSEVSGTGGSEQYF
.	TRBV28	TRBJ2-5	TRBD1	TGTGCCAGCAGTGGACAGGGGCCGCCTCTGTCAGAAGAGACCCAGTACTTC	CASSGQGPPLSEETQYF
.	TRBV19	TRBJ1-5	.	TGTGCCAGTAAGAGGGGTGTAGGAAGCAATCAGCCCCAGCATTTT	CASKRGVGSNQPQHF
few	TRBV2	TRBJ2-3	.	TGTGCCAGCAGTGTCCAGGTCACCGCAGATACGCAGTATTTT	CASSVQVTADTQYF
many	TRBV3-1	TRBJ1-2	TRBD1	TGTGCCAGCAGCCAAGGAGGACAGGGTGGATATGGCTACACCTTC	CASSQGGQGGYGYTF
many	TRBV3-1	TRBJ2-5	.	TGTGCCAGCAGCCAGAACCCGACCCAGGGGGGGACCCAGTACTTC	CASSQNPTQGGTQYF
many	TRBV6-1	TRBJ2-1	TRBD1	TGTGCCACCGCCGACAGGGACCGCTGGGGCAATGAGCAGTTCTTC	CATADRDRWGNEQFF
many	TRBV6-1	TRBJ1-5	.	TGTGCCAGCAACTGGCAGTTAAATCAGCCCCAGCATTTT	CASNWQLNQPQHF
many	TRBV7-9	TRBJ2-5	.	TGTGCCAGCAGCCATAGGGGGGTCCAAGAGACCCAGTACTTC	CASSHRGVQETQYF
few	TRBV5-1	TRBJ1-3	.	TGCGCCACCCAACAAGGGCCTAACTCTGGAAACACCATATATTTT	CATQQGPNSGNTIYF
many	TRBV20-1	TRBJ1-2	.	TGCAGTGCGAAAACAGGGTTCGGAGGCTACACCTTC	CSAKTGFGGYTF
many	TRBV27	TRBJ2-5	TRBD2	TGTGCCAGCAGAAAGGGACTAGCGGGTCGGGAGACCCAGTACTTC	CASRKGLAGRETQYF
many	TRBV9	TRBJ1-2	.	TGTGCCAGCAGCGTAGTGGCAGTCGGCTATGGCTACACCTTC	CASSVVAVGYGYTF
.	TRBV4-1	TRBJ1-5	.	TGCGCCAGCAGCCAAGAGGGCCAGTCATCTCAGCCCCAGCATTTT	CASSQEGQSSQPQHF
many	TRBV2	TRBJ2-7	TRBD2	TGTGCCAGCACGGTGGTTAGCGGGGGATCCTACGAGCAGTACTTC	CASTVVSGGSYEQYF